Listed here are 32 T cell receptor beta chains from one sample, sequenced in a study of T cell responses to AZD1222 COVID-19 vaccine. Repertoires were generated with immunoSEQ multiplex PCR, while TCRdb's copy carries only in-frame clones and drops some. The table has over 65,000 clones, 90% seen once; the top ten hold around 5%. The sequenced sample was peripheral blood, obtained on day 0 of AZD1222 vaccination. Receptors were obtained from an adult in good health.

The V and J genes are TRBV27 and TRBJ2-1; D not resolved. Germline CDR1 is MNHEY and CDR2 is SMNVEV (reference sequence). The V end was cut by 7 bases, the J end by 7 bases, with 17 bases between. CDR3 length: 14 amino acids. CDR3 region: CASTRGPLLNEQFF. The CDR3 DNA is TGTGCCAGCACCCGCGGACCCCTGCTTAATGAGCAGTTCTTC.

The rearrangement uses TRBV9 and TRBJ2-5, with D perhaps matching TRBD2 (6 bases). This CDR3 comprises 14 residues. V lost 4 bases and J lost 4, with 14 bases in between. CDR1 is SGDLS and CDR2 is YYNGEE in the germline V gene. The CDR3 DNA reads TGTGCCAGCAGCAAAGCGACTAGTTTAGAGACCCAGTACTTC. It is translated as CASSKATSLETQYF. Together with reference TRBV9 and TRBJ2-5, the CDR3 gives the full variable domain: DSGVTQTPKHLITATGQRVTLRCSPRSGDLSVYWYQQSLDQGLQFLIQYYNGEERAKGNILERFSAQQFPDLHSELNLSSLELGDSALYFCASSKATSLETQYFGPGTRLLVL.

The rearrangement links TRBV4-1 to TRBJ1-1; TRBD1 is a possible D gene (6 bases). CDR1 MGHRA and CDR2 YSYEKL come from the germline V gene. V dropped 5 bases and J dropped 6 bases, with 16 bases sitting between them. CDR3 length: 14 amino acids. CDR3 amino acids: CASSNLGASAEAFF. In nucleotides, the CDR3 is TGCGCCAGCAGCAACCTGGGGGCCAGCGCTGAAGCTTTCTTT.

This chain joins TRBV25-1 and TRBJ1-3; possibly TRBD1 for D (5 bases). Germline values: CDR1 MGHDK, CDR2 SYGVNS. Trimming stripped 3 bases from V and 0 bases from J, with 12 bases between. The CDR3 runs to 16 residues. CDR3 region: CASSELGRTSGNTIYF. CDR3 in DNA: TGTGCCAGCAGTGAGTTGGGACGGACCTCTGGAAACACCATATATTTT.

This clone was observed a few times. This rearrangement joins TRBV9 to TRBJ1-4; D gene ambiguous. Germline CDR1 reads SGDLS; CDR2 reads YYNGEE. Trimming shortened V by 4 bases and J by 0 bases, and 13 bases separated the two germline ends. The CDR3 is 16 residues long. For the CDR3, the DNA is TGTGCCAGCAGCACCACTGGCGGGGCAACTAATGAAAAACTGTTTTTT. Its translation is CASSTTGGATNEKLFF.

The CDR3 nucleotides read TGTGCCAGCAGCACCGGGACTAGCGGGGGGGGTCAGTATTTT. The encoded protein is CASSTGTSGGGQYF. The V call is TRBV11-3, the J call TRBJ2-3; 16 nucleotides align to TRBD2. The trim removed 5 bases at V and 12 bases at J, leaving 5 bases unmatched. The CDR3 runs to 14 residues. The germline CDR1 and CDR2 sequences are SGHNT and YENEEA. Using reference TRBV11-3 and TRBJ2-3 for the parts outside the CDR3, the full variable domain is EAGVVQSPRYKIIEKKQPVAFWCNPISGHNTLYWYLQNLGQGPELLIRYENEEAVDDSQLPKDRFSAERLKGVDSTLKIQPAELGDSAVYLCASSTGTSGGGQYFGPGTRLTVL.

The table lists this clone with a count of one. This chain links TRBV5-1 with TRBJ1-2; weak D call: TRBD1 (5 bases). This CDR3 is 14 amino acids long. Trimming took 1 base from V and 3 from J, leaving 10 bases between them. Germline V gene data show CDR1 as SGHRS and CDR2 as YFSETQ. CDR3 sequence: CASSLPGQDYGYTF. The CDR3 nucleotides read TGCGCCAGCAGCTTGCCGGGGCAGGACTATGGCTACACCTTC.

The V call is TRBV21-1, the J call TRBJ2-1; TRBD2 was called by the table and not checked on the DNA. TRBV21-1 represents a pseudogene. The CDR3 extends over 13 amino acids. As DNA, the CDR3 is TGTGCCAGCAGCAATTGCGTTTACAATGAGCAGTTCTTC. It yields the protein CASSNCVYNEQFF.

The chain recombines TRBV20-1 with TRBJ1-3, with a tentative D call TRBD1 (5 bases). V lost 5 bases and J 9 bases, leaving 11 bases between the germline ends. The CDR3 spans 11 residues. Germline-derived CDR1 and CDR2 are DFQATT and SNEGSKA (reference sequence). This CDR3 is CSAPEGPTIYF. CDR3 DNA sequence: TGCAGTGCTCCGGAGGGACCCACCATATATTTT.

The chain uses TRBV28 and TRBJ1-6, with a tentative D call TRBD1 (5 bases). CDR1 is MDHEN, CDR2 SYDVKM, per germline. This CDR3 is 17 amino acids long. The ends were cut back, 5 bases at V and 0 bases at J, with 14 bases in the middle. For the CDR3, the DNA is TGTGCCAGCAGTCCCCCTGGGGGGAGCTCCTATAATTCACCCCTCCACTTT. Encoded protein: CASSPPGGSSYNSPLHF. Full variable domain (remainder filled in from reference TRBV28 and TRBJ1-6): DVKVTQSSRYLVKRTGEKVFLECVQDMDHENMFWYRQDPGLGLRLIYFSYDVKMKEKGDIPEGYSVSREKKERFSLILESASTNQTSMYLCASSPPGGSSYNSPLHFGNGTRLTVT.

This clone was found once. This chain uses TRBV19 with TRBJ1-1; 10 nucleotides agree with TRBD1. This CDR3 has 14 residues. Germline CDR1 LNHDA, CDR2 SQIVND (reference sequence). V lost 3 bases and J lost 6; bases outside the gene matches: 4. The CDR3 reads CASSIRQGAAEAFF. The CDR3 region has the DNA TGTGCCAGTAGTATTAGACAGGGGGCAGCTGAAGCTTTCTTT.

The CDR3 sequence is CATSAGYYGYTF. The CDR3 DNA sequence: TGTGCCACCAGTGCAGGGTACTATGGCTACACCTTC. The chain is built from TRBV24-1 and TRBJ1-2; TRBD1 is a possible D gene (5 bases). Germline V gene sequence: CDR1 KGHDR, CDR2 SFDVKD. This CDR3 spans 12 amino acids. The germline V and J ends were trimmed by 5 bases and 3 bases, with 6 bases remaining between them.

V is TRBV4-1 and J is TRBJ2-2; a weak D match, TRBD1 (5 bases). The CDR3 totals 14 residues. V was clipped by 1 base and J by 9 bases, with 12 bases between them. Germline V gene sequence: CDR1 MGHRA, CDR2 YSYEKL. The CDR3 region has the DNA TGCGCCAGCAGCCAAGTGCCCAGGGCCAGGGAGCTGTTTTTT. Translation gives CASSQVPRARELFF.

This chain joins TRBV19 and TRBJ1-2; D may be TRBD1 (6 bases). The CDR3 spans 14 residues. CDR1 and CDR2 from the germline V gene are LNHDA and SQIVND (reference sequence). V dropped 7 bases and J dropped 1 base, with 13 bases sitting between them. CDR3 DNA sequence: TGTGCCAGTACCGGTTTCAGGGGTAACTATGGCTACACCTTC. As protein: CASTGFRGNYGYTF.

The rearrangement uses TRBV5-4 and TRBJ2-5; 12 bases line up with TRBD2. The CDR3 runs to 20 residues. The germline V gene encodes CDR1 SGHNT and CDR2 YYREEE (reference sequence). Unmatched junction bases numbered 23, after V lost 6 bases and J lost 5 bases. The CDR3 bases are TGTGCCAGCACCATGCGTCGGGTTTCGGCTAGCGGGGGGGCCGCGGAGACCCAGTACTTC. The encoded protein is CASTMRRVSASGGAAETQYF.

The chain has TRBV6-4 and TRBJ1-6, with D tentatively TRBD1 (5 bases). CDR3 size: 14 residues. V lost 6 bases and J lost 4, with 10 bases in between. Germline loops: CDR1 MRHNA, CDR2 SNTAGT. The CDR3 here is CASRQDRYNSPLHF. Here the CDR3 DNA reads TGTGCCAGCAGACAGGACCGATATAATTCACCCCTCCACTTT.

The rearrangement links TRBV5-1 to TRBJ1-5; no clear D. With 1 base removed from V and 6 bases from J, the gap between germline ends came to 14 bases. Per the germline V gene, CDR1 is SGHRS and CDR2 is YFSETQ. The CDR3 covers 15 residues. CDR3 nucleotide sequence: TGCGCCAGCAGCTTGTCGGGGTTGGCTAGTCAGCCCCAGCATTTT. Translated: CASSLSGLASQPQHF.

The DNA for the CDR3 is TGTGCCAGCAGCAAGTTACCAGGGTGGACAGATACGCAGTATTTT. This gives the protein CASSKLPGWTDTQYF. The chain couples TRBV9 to TRBJ2-3; perhaps TRBD1 as D (5 bases). Germline V CDR1 and CDR2: SGDLS, YYNGEE. The CDR3 runs 15 residues. Deletions cut 4 bases from V and 3 bases from J, with 15 bases between.

As regards this clone: Germline and junction disagree at one end, which may indicate a read error. The chain joins TRBV11-2 to TRBJ1-2, with D unresolved. The germline V gene has CDR1 SGHAT and CDR2 FQNNGV. The CDR3 covers 12 residues. For the CDR3, the DNA is TGTGCCAGCAGCTCCCCCACTTGGGAGAATGCCTTC. Protein: CASSSPTWENAF.

The chain has TRBV24-1 and TRBJ1-5; D uncertain. The CDR3 runs to 13 residues. V was pared by 3 bases and J by 6 bases, with 8 bases between. Germline CDR1 is KGHDR and CDR2 is SFDVKD. In DNA, the CDR3 is TGTGCCACCAGTGATCTAGGCGGTCAGCCCCAGCATTTT. Translation: CATSDLGGQPQHF.

The genes are TRBV19 and TRBJ2-3, with 13 bases lining up with TRBD2. Per the germline V gene, CDR1 is LNHDA and CDR2 is SQIVND (reference sequence). With 3 bases clipped from V and 2 bases from J, the junction kept 5 bases outside the gene matches. This CDR3 region has 17 residues. The CDR3 DNA sequence: TGTGCCAGTAGTATCACTAGCGGGGGGGGAGCCACAGATACGCAGTATTTT. Encoded protein: CASSITSGGGATDTQYF. The whole variable domain, filled in from reference TRBV19 and TRBJ2-3, reads DGGITQSPKYLFRKEGQNVTLSCEQNLNHDAMYWYRQDPGQGLRLIYYSQIVNDFQKGDIAEGYSVSREKKESFPLTVTSAQKNPTAFYLCASSITSGGGATDTQYFGPGTRLTVL.

V gene TRBV25-1 combines with J gene TRBJ2-5; D is uncertain. V lost 8 bases and J lost 3, with 19 bases in between. The germline gives CDR1 MGHDK, CDR2 SYGVNS. This CDR3 contains 15 residues. CDR3 sequence (DNA): TGTGCCAGCGCCTTATTAGGAAGGAAGGAAGAGACCCAGTACTTC. Amino acids: CASALLGRKEETQYF.

The chain employs TRBV11-1 and TRBJ2-3, with D unclear. The germline V gene encodes CDR1 SGHAT and CDR2 FQDESV (reference sequence). Trimming took off 4 bases at V and 6 bases at J, with 11 bases between the two ends. The CDR3 is made up of 13 amino acids. The CDR3 coding sequence is TGTGCCAGCAGCTCCTCCCCCCCCGATACGCAGTATTTT. Encoded protein: CASSSSPPDTQYF.

This chain joins TRBV20-1 and TRBJ2-7; D ambiguous. Germline loops: CDR1 DFQATT, CDR2 SNEGSKA (reference sequence). V was trimmed by 4 bases and J by 3 bases, leaving 7 bases between them. The CDR3 has 11 residues. CDR3 in amino acids: CSATSYYEQYF. CDR3 bases: TGCAGTGCTACGTCCTACTACGAGCAGTACTTC.

The V call is TRBV5-1, the J call TRBJ2-7, with D possibly matching TRBD2 (5 bases). The V and J ends lost 1 base and 0 bases respectively, with 8 bases between them. CDR1 SGHRS and CDR2 YFSETQ come from the germline V gene. The length of the CDR3 is 14 residues. The CDR3 DNA reads TGCGCCAGCAGCTTGAACGGGATCTCCTACGAGCAGTACTTC. This codes for CASSLNGISYEQYF. The whole variable domain, filled in from reference TRBV5-1 and TRBJ2-7, reads KAGVTQTPRYLIKTRGQQVTLSCSPISGHRSVSWYQQTPGQGLQFLFEYFSETQRNKGNFPGRFSGRQFSNSRSEMNVSTLELGDSALYLCASSLNGISYEQYFGPGTRLTVT.

The gene calls are TRBV19 and TRBJ1-1; no firm D call. Germline assignment: CDR1 LNHDA and CDR2 SQIVND (reference sequence). Trimming pared 4 bases from V and 4 bases from J, leaving 10 bases between. The CDR3 has 13 amino acids. The CDR3 spells CASSSGFITEAFF. CDR3 coding DNA: TGTGCCAGTAGTAGTGGGTTTATCACTGAAGCTTTCTTT.

The chain combines TRBV5-6 with TRBJ2-5, with 7 bases fitting TRBD1. The V gene end was trimmed by 4 bases and the J gene end by 5 bases; junction bases not matched to a gene: 14. The V gene's germline CDR1 is SGHDT and CDR2 YYEEEE. The CDR3 spans 16 residues. The CDR3 here is CASSPGSRGSRETQYF. The CDR3 DNA sequence: TGTGCCAGCAGCCCCGGGTCCAGGGGGTCGCGGGAGACCCAGTACTTC.

The gene calls are TRBV12-3 or TRBV12-4 and TRBJ1-3; D possibly corresponds to TRBD1 (5 bases). The CDR3 extends over 13 amino acids. V was trimmed by 5 bases and J by 15 bases, leaving 20 bases between them. The CDR3 nucleotides read TGTGCCAGCAGTAGAAAGGCCGGGGGTAACGGATATTTT. It is translated as CASSRKAGGNGYF.

The chain joins TRBV5-5 to TRBJ1-6, with D unresolved. V dropped 0 bases and J dropped 9 bases, with 13 bases sitting between them. Germline V gene sequence: CDR1 SGHKS, CDR2 YYEKEE (reference sequence). The CDR3 is 15 amino acids. CDR3 region: CASSLGAHLASPLHF. CDR3 DNA: TGTGCCAGCAGCTTGGGGGCCCACTTGGCTTCACCCCTCCACTTT.

This chain joins TRBV18 and TRBJ1-1, with no clear D. The CDR3 has 14 amino acids. Trimming removed 0 bases at V and 1 base at J, with 6 bases between. The germline V gene encodes CDR1 KGHSH and CDR2 LQKENI. CDR3 in DNA: TGTGCCAGCTCACCACCCGGGTCGAACACTGAAGCTTTCTTT. This encodes CASSPPGSNTEAFF.

This clone was found once. The chain links TRBV4-2 to TRBJ1-5; D is unresolved. V was shortened by 1 base and J by 5 bases, with 3 bases between the two germline ends. Germline assignment: CDR1 LGHNA and CDR2 YNFKEQ. This CDR3 has 12 amino acids. In DNA form, the CDR3 reads TGTGCCAGCAGCCAAGCAGATCAGCCCCAGCATTTT. Translated: CASSQADQPQHF.

The rearrangement links TRBV7-9 to TRBJ2-1, with 9 bases identical to TRBD1. Germline CDR1 and CDR2: SEHNR and FQNEAQ (reference sequence). Unmatched junction bases numbered 12, after V lost 6 bases and J lost 6 bases. The CDR3 length is 16 residues. Here the CDR3 DNA reads TGTGCCAGCAGTGATCCGGGACAGGGACAGATCAATGAGCAGTTCTTC. This translates into CASSDPGQGQINEQFF. The full variable domain, with the rest looked up from reference TRBV7-9 and TRBJ2-1, is DTGVSQNPRHKITKRGQNVTFRCDPISEHNRLYWYRQTLGQGPEFLTYFQNEAQLEKSRLLSDRFSAERPKGSFSTLEIQRTEQGDSAMYLCASSDPGQGQINEQFFGPGTRLTVL.